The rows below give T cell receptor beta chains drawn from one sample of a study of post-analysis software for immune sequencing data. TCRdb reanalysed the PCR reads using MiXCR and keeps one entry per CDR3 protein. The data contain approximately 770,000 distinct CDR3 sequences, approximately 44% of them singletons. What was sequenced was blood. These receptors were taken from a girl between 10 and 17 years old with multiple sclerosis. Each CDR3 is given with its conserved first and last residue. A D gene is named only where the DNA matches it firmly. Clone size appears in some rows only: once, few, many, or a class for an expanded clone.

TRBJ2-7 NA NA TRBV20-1 CSARDPPGFSYEQYF TGCAGTGCTAGAGATCCTCCAGGCTTCTCCTACGAGCAGTACTTC
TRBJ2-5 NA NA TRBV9 CASNPTGYEETQYF TGTGCCAGCAACCCTACAGGGTATGAAGAGACCCAGTACTTC
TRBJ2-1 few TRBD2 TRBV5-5 CASSLSGLAGDNEQFF TGTGCCAGCAGCTTGTCAGGGCTAGCGGGAGACAATGAGCAGTTCTTC
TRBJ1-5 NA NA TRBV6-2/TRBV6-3 CASRRGVGQPQHF TGTGCCAGCCGACGAGGGGTGGGGCAGCCCCAGCATTTT
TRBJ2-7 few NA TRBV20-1 CSASRLAYVEQYF TGCAGTGCTAGTCGTCTAGCATACGTCGAGCAGTACTTC
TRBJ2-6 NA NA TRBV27 CASSFQVSGANVLTF TGTGCCAGCAGTTTTCAGGTCTCTGGGGCCAACGTCCTGACTTTC
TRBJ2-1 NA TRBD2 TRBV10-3 CATRTSGRADDEQFF TGTGCCACTCGGACTAGCGGGAGGGCCGACGATGAGCAGTTCTTC
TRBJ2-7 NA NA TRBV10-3 CAITPGDSYEQYF TGTGCCATCACTCCAGGGGATTCCTACGAGCAGTACTTC
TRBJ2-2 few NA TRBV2 CASNFRRGQPSGTGELFF TGTGCCAGCAACTTCCGGAGGGGACAGCCTTCGGGGACCGGGGAGCTGTTTTTT
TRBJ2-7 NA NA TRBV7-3 CASNLTTSYEQYF TGTGCCAGCAACTTAACTACCTCCTACGAGCAGTACTTC
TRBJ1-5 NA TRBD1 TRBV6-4 CASSEFCHRGDQPQHF TGTGCCAGCAGTGAATTTTGCCACAGGGGGGATCAGCCCCAGCATTTT
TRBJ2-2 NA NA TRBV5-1 CASSPDLNTGELFF TGCGCCAGCAGCCCTGACTTAAACACCGGGGAGCTGTTTTTT
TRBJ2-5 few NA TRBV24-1 CATSENQGLQETQYF TGTGCCACCAGTGAAAACCAGGGGTTACAAGAGACCCAGTACTTC
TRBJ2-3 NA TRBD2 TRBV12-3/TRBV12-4 CASSPDLLTSGRVRSTDTQYF TGTGCCAGCAGTCCCGACCTCCTTACTAGCGGGAGGGTTCGTAGCACAGATACGCAGTATTTT
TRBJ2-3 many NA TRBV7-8 CASRFRSSGGTDTQYF TGTGCCAGCAGGTTTAGGAGTAGCGGCGGTACAGATACGCAGTATTTT
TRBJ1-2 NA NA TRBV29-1 CSVVLGGYGYTF TGCAGCGTTGTCCTGGGAGGCTATGGCTACACCTTC
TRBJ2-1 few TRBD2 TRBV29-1 CSVEGLAGEMVYNEQFF TGCAGCGTTGAAGGACTAGCGGGAGAGATGGTCTACAATGAGCAGTTCTTC
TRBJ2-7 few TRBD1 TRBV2 CASSDPGQGYEQYF TGTGCCAGCAGTGACCCGGGACAGGGTTACGAGCAGTACTTC
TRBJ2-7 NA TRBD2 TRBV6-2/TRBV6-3 CASSYSRLAATYEQYF TGTGCCAGCAGTTACTCTAGGCTAGCGGCAACCTACGAGCAGTACTTC
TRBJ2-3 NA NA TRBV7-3 CASSLVQASTDTQYF TGTGCCAGCAGCTTGGTTCAGGCTAGCACAGATACGCAGTATTTT
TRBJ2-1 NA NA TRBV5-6 CASSFRAVHYNEQFF TGTGCCAGCAGCTTCAGGGCAGTCCATTACAATGAGCAGTTCTTC
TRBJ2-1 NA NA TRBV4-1 CASSQDSSEWSSYNEQFF TGCGCCAGCAGCCAAGATAGTAGCGAGTGGTCCTCCTACAATGAGCAGTTCTTC
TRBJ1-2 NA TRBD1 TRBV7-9 CASSTPTGGGADGYTF TGTGCCAGCAGCACCCCGACAGGGGGCGGAGCGGATGGCTACACCTTC
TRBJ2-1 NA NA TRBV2 CASILDQGGVEQFF TGTGCCAGCATCCTTGACCAGGGGGGGGTCGAGCAGTTCTTC
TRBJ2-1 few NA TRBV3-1 CASSQDPDLGNEQFF TGTGCCAGCAGCCAAGATCCTGACCTGGGGAATGAGCAGTTCTTC
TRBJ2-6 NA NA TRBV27 CASNPRGRGANVLTF TGTGCCAGCAACCCTCGAGGGCGTGGGGCCAACGTCCTGACTTTC
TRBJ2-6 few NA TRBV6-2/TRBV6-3 CASSYRTDSGANVLTF TGTGCCAGCAGTTATCGGACGGACTCTGGGGCCAACGTCCTGACTTTC
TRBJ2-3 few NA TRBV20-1 CSAPTGTDTQYF TGCAGTGCCCCGACTGGCACAGATACGCAGTATTTT
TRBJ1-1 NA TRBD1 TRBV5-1 CASSATQGRNTEAFF TGCGCCAGCAGCGCAACACAGGGGAGGAACACTGAAGCTTTCTTT
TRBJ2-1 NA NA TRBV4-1 CASSQPPRDSSYNEQFF TGCGCCAGCAGCCAACCCCCGCGGGATAGCTCCTACAATGAGCAGTTCTTC
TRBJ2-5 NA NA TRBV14 CASSQGAGFVYQETQYF TGTGCCAGCAGCCAAGGGGCGGGATTCGTATACCAAGAGACCCAGTACTTC